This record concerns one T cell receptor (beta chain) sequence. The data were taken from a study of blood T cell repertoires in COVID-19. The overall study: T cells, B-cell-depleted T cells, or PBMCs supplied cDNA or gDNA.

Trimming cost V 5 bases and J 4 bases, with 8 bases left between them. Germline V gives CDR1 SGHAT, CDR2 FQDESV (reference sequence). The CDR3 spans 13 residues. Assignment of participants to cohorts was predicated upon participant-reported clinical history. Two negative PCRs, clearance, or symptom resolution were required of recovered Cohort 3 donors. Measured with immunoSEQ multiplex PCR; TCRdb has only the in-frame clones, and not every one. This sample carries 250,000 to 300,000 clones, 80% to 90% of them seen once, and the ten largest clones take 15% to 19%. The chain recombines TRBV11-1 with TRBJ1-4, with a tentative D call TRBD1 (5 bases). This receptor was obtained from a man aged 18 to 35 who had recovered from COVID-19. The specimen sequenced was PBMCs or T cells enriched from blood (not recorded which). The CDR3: CASSRDYNEKLFF. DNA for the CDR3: TGTGCCAGCAGCCGGGACTATAATGAAAAACTGTTTTTT.